Sequencing of this T cell receptor beta chain was carried out in a study of T-cell memory formation after mild COVID-19. Turning to the study itself: The TCR clusters were mostly specific to one donor. The study's findings and limits: Clones contracting day 15 to 85 were balanced CD4/CD8; later expanders leaned CD4+. The study found contracting CD4+ clones mainly in CM and EM and contracting CD8+ clones in EMRA.

TCRdb re-analysed the 5' RACE reads in MiXCR, keeping a single row per CDR3 protein. Among about 210,000 distinct CDR3 sequences listed, 27% were seen once. This CDR3 comprises 15 residues. The germline CDR1 and CDR2 sequences are LNHDA and SQIVND (reference sequence). V was cut by 5 bases and J by 8 bases, with 18 bases left in between. About this clonotype: Its target is not known.

This chain joins TRBV19 and TRBJ2-2, with unresolved D. What was sequenced was PBMCs or a T cell subset sorted from them (not recorded which). The receptor was isolated from an adult woman who had mild COVID-19 (a few samples of this study predate the infection). Cell type and time point are not known. This CDR3 is CASSQPATPPGELFF. CDR3 DNA: TGTGCCAGTAGTCAGCCGGCGACCCCTCCAGGGGAGCTGTTTTTT.